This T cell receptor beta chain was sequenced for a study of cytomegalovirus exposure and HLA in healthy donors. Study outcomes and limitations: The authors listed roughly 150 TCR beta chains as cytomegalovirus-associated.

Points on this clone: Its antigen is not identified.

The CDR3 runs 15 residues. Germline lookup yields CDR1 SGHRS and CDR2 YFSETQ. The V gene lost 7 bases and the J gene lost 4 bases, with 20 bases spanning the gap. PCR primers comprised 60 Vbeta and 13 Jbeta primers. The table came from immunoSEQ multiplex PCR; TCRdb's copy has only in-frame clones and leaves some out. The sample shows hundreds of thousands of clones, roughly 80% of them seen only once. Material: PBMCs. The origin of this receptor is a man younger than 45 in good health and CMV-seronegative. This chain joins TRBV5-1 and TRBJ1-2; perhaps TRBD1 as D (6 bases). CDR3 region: CASSQAPGQSYGYTF. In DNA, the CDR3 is TGCGCCAGCTCCCAAGCCCCCGGACAGAGCTATGGCTACACCTTC.